This TCR beta chain came from a study of blood T cell repertoires in COVID-19. Germline-derived CDR1 and CDR2 are ENHRY and SYGVKD. The CDR3 totals 13 residues. The ends were cut back, 3 bases at V and 7 bases at J, with 10 bases in the middle. TCRdb's table, derived via immunoSEQ multiplex PCR, lists solely in-frame clones and lacks some. This sample has 350,000 to 400,000 clones; about nine tenths occur once, and the top ten carry 1.7%. The sequence was collected from a young woman who had recovered from COVID-19. The chain uses TRBV10-3 and TRBJ2-1; TRBD2 is a possible D gene (5 bases). Sequences were obtained from PBMCs or T cells enriched from blood (not recorded which). The CDR3 coding sequence is TGTGCCATCAGTGAAGCGGTCGGGAATGAGCAGTTCTTC. The encoded protein is CAISEAVGNEQFF.